What follows are 17 T cell receptor beta chains derived from one specimen sequenced in a study of cytomegalovirus exposure and HLA in healthy donors. Use of 60 Vbeta and 13 Jbeta primers characterized the PCR. The data were produced by immunoSEQ multiplex PCR, yet TCRdb's version contains in-frame clones alone and is incomplete. The sample has around 100,000 clones; the top ten hold 3.5% to 4.5%. The source material was PBMCs. The receptors originated from a man younger than 40 in good health and CMV-seronegative.

The J gene is TRBJ2-3, the V gene TRBV11-2; 10 nucleotides align to TRBD2. The CDR3 runs 15 residues. CDR1 SGHAT and CDR2 FQNNGV come from the germline V gene. V shed 2 bases, J shed 8 bases, and the junction held 7 bases outside the gene matches. CDR3 coding DNA: TGTGCCAGCAGCTTACTTAGCGGGGGGCAAGGTACGCAGTATTTT. Residues: CASSLLSGGQGTQYF.

V usage is TRBV6-4 and J usage is TRBJ2-3, with TRBD2 matching 7 bases. This CDR3 contains 15 residues. Germline CDR1 reads MRHNA; CDR2 reads SNTAGT. The V gene end was trimmed by 5 bases and the J gene end by 2 bases; junction bases not matched to a gene: 7. The CDR3 coding sequence is TGTGCCAGCAGTAGGACGGGACTACTCACAGATACGCAGTATTTT. Residues: CASSRTGLLTDTQYF.

This chain links TRBV10-3 with TRBJ1-2; tentative D call: TRBD1 (5 bases). The length of the CDR3 is 16 residues. The V end was cut by 6 bases, the J end by 2 bases, with 19 bases between. The germline V gene encodes CDR1 ENHRY and CDR2 SYGVKD. CDR3 bases: TGTGCCATCAGAACGAATGGACCTCCAGGGAACTATGGCTACACCTTC. It encodes CAIRTNGPPGNYGYTF.

The CDR3 region has the DNA TGTGCCAGCAGCTGGGGGGTCGAGGATGGCTACACCTTC. Protein sequence: CASSWGVEDGYTF. This chain connects TRBV5-5 to TRBJ1-2; weak D call: TRBD1 (5 bases). Germline V gene lookup returns CDR1 SGHKS and CDR2 YYEKEE (reference sequence). The CDR3 is 13 amino acids. Trimming took 3 bases from V and 6 from J, leaving 12 bases between them.

The genes are TRBV7-9 and TRBJ1-1; D is unresolved. Germline CDR1 reads SEHNR; CDR2 reads FQNEAQ (reference sequence). The V and J ends lost 6 bases and 3 bases respectively, with 11 bases between them. The CDR3 is made up of 13 amino acids. The CDR3 bases are TGTGCCAGCAGGACCCTGAGGGACACTGAAGCTTTCTTT. Its protein product is CASRTLRDTEAFF.

This chain joins TRBV5-1 and TRBJ1-6; 7 nucleotides align to TRBD1. Germline-derived CDR1 and CDR2 are SGHRS and YFSETQ. This CDR3 contains 15 residues. With 0 bases clipped from V and 10 bases from J, the junction kept 7 bases outside the gene matches. CDR3 DNA: TGCGCCAGCAGCTTGGACAGGGGATCTGGCTCACCCCTCCACTTT. Amino acid sequence: CASSLDRGSGSPLHF.

The chain uses TRBV13 and TRBJ1-5, with D unresolved. CDR1 and CDR2 (germline): PRHDT, FYEKMQ (reference sequence). The CDR3 has 15 residues. Trimming cost V 0 bases and J 6 bases, with 12 bases left between them. CDR3 residues: CASSLGLSSSQPQHF. The CDR3 nucleotides read TGTGCCAGCAGCTTAGGCCTCTCGAGTAGTCAGCCCCAGCATTTT.

The CDR3 bases are TGTGCCAGCAGATCCCGGAGACGGGGATATGAAAAACTGTTTTTT. Translated: CASRSRRRGYEKLFF. V and J are TRBV6-5 and TRBJ1-4; no reliable D call. Germline values: CDR1 MNHEY, CDR2 SVGAGI. Deletions cut 6 bases from V and 6 bases from J, with 17 bases between. This CDR3 has 15 residues.

This rearrangement joins TRBV7-2 to TRBJ2-5, with 8 bases aligning to TRBD2. The CDR3 is made up of 15 amino acids. V shed 4 bases and J 5 bases; nucleotides not matched to a gene: 9. The germline gives CDR1 SGHTA, CDR2 FQGNSA. The CDR3 protein is CASSYDGGAQETQYF. In DNA form, the CDR3 reads TGTGCCAGCAGCTATGACGGGGGGGCCCAGGAGACCCAGTACTTC.

The rearrangement links TRBV25-1 to TRBJ2-3; D unresolved. Germline lookup yields CDR1 MGHDK and CDR2 SYGVNS. There are 13 residues in the CDR3. V lost 3 bases to trimming and J lost 6 bases, with 10 bases between them. The CDR3 region is CASSEFIRDTQYF. In nucleotides, the CDR3 is TGTGCCAGCAGTGAGTTTATCAGGGATACGCAGTATTTT.

In DNA, the CDR3 is TGTGCCAGCAGTTCAGCGGTGGGTTACACTGAAGCTTTCTTT. Translating gives CASSSAVGYTEAFF. V and J are TRBV28 and TRBJ1-1; unclear D gene. The V gene's germline CDR1 is MDHEN and CDR2 SYDVKM. This CDR3 is built from 14 residues. Trimming left V 4 bases short and J 3 bases short, with 12 bases between.

This chain joins TRBV5-1 and TRBJ2-1; the D gene is possibly TRBD2 (6 bases). This CDR3 has 15 amino acids. Deletions cut 0 bases from V and 6 bases from J, with 13 bases between. CDR1 is SGHRS, CDR2 YFSETQ, per germline. The CDR3 region is CASSLGGGDRNEQFF. In DNA, the CDR3 is TGCGCCAGCAGCTTGGGAGGCGGGGACCGCAATGAGCAGTTCTTC. Combining the CDR3 with reference TRBV5-1 and TRBJ2-1 gives the whole variable domain KAGVTQTPRYLIKTRGQQVTLSCSPISGHRSVSWYQQTPGQGLQFLFEYFSETQRNKGNFPGRFSGRQFSNSRSEMNVSTLELGDSALYLCASSLGGGDRNEQFFGPGTRLTVL.

The CDR3 sequence: CASSGRTGGLGGYTF. CDR3 bases: TGTGCCAGCAGCGGAAGGACAGGGGGATTAGGGGGCTACACCTTC. The V call is TRBV5-4, the J call TRBJ1-2; TRBD1 aligns across 10 bases. CDR1 is SGHNT and CDR2 is YYREEE in the germline V gene (reference sequence). The CDR3 extends over 15 amino acids. V lost 4 bases and J lost 8; bases outside the gene matches: 11.

The chain carries TRBV2 and TRBJ1-3; tentative D call: TRBD1 (6 bases). Germline CDR1 reads SNHLY; CDR2 reads FYNNEI. V lost 8 bases, J lost 0 bases, and 11 bases lay in between. This CDR3 contains 14 residues. In DNA, the CDR3 is TGTGCCAGCCTCGGGACACACTCTGGAAACACCATATATTTT. It codes for CASLGTHSGNTIYF.

Points on this clone: The junction shows a germline mismatch at one end, possibly a read error. This chain joins TRBV9 and TRBJ2-3, with D unresolved. This CDR3 spans 13 amino acids. CDR1 is SGDLS, CDR2 YYNGEE, per germline. CDR3 DNA: TGTGCCAGCAGCGTAGAGGAAACAGATACGCGGTATTTT. Its protein is CASSVEETDTRYF.

V and J are TRBV7-2 and TRBJ2-3; TRBD1 is a possible D gene (6 bases). The CDR3 totals 15 residues. Germline CDR1 is SGHTA and CDR2 is FQGNSA. Trimming pared 1 base from V and 2 bases from J, leaving 10 bases between. The CDR3 nucleotides read TGTGCCAGCAGCTTAGAATGGGACAACACAGATACGCAGTATTTT. It yields the protein CASSLEWDNTDTQYF. The full variable domain, with the rest looked up from reference TRBV7-2 and TRBJ2-3, is GAGVSQSPSNKVTEKGKDVELRCDPISGHTALYWYRQSLGQGLEFLIYFQGNSAPDKSGLPSDRFSAERTGGSVSTLTIQRTQQEDSAVYLCASSLEWDNTDTQYFGPGTRLTVL.

This chain uses TRBV19 with TRBJ1-2, with TRBD1 identical over 7 bases. Germline CDR1 reads LNHDA; CDR2 reads SQIVND (reference sequence). The ends lost 5 bases at V and 0 bases at J; junction bases unmatched: 6. This CDR3 spans 15 amino acids. The CDR3 DNA sequence: TGTGCCAGTAGTTTACGGACAGGACCTAACTATGGCTACACCTTC. It codes for CASSLRTGPNYGYTF.